Presented here are 28 T cell receptor beta chains from one specimen sequenced in a study of cytomegalovirus exposure and HLA in healthy donors. The PCR made use of 60 Vbeta and 13 Jbeta primers. Profiling relied on immunoSEQ multiplex PCR, and the TCRdb table lists in-frame clones only, not all of them. The sample lists some 200,000 clones, 79% seen once, with approximately 1.5% in the top ten. The sample consisted of PBMCs. The source of these receptors is a man between 45 and 60 years old in good health and CMV-seronegative.

The rearrangement joins TRBV27 to TRBJ2-1; D is possibly TRBD2 (5 bases). The V end was cut by 5 bases, the J end by 0 bases, with 5 bases between. The germline V gene has CDR1 MNHEY and CDR2 SMNVEV (reference sequence). CDR3 size: 13 residues. The CDR3 sequence is CASSGSSYNEQFF. The DNA for the CDR3 is TGTGCCAGCAGTGGGAGCTCCTACAATGAGCAGTTCTTC.

This clone was detected only a few times. The CDR3 coding sequence is TGTGCCAGCAGCGCAGGGACGAGTATGGGCAGGGGGAGCTACGAGCAGTACTTC. This encodes CASSAGTSMGRGSYEQYF. The V call is TRBV9, the J call TRBJ2-5, with TRBD1 matching 7 bases. The J call is doubtful: the DNA matches TRBJ2-7 better. CDR3 size: 18 residues. Germline CDR1 reads SGDLS; CDR2 reads YYNGEE.

This clone was counted once. V gene TRBV27 combines with J gene TRBJ2-7, with 15 bases lining up with TRBD2. Per the germline V gene, CDR1 is MNHEY and CDR2 is SMNVEV (reference sequence). The V segment lost 3 bases and the J segment 3 bases; nucleotides outside the gene matches: 9. The CDR3 loop spans 18 amino acids. This chain's CDR3 is CASSFHPGLAGGGYEQYF. As DNA, the CDR3 is TGTGCCAGCAGTTTCCACCCGGGACTAGCGGGAGGAGGCTACGAGCAGTACTTC.

This chain links TRBV30 with TRBJ1-5; TRBD1 might be the D (6 bases). There are 15 residues in the CDR3. V was trimmed by 2 bases and J by 3 bases, leaving 14 bases between them. CDR1 GTSNPN and CDR2 SVGIG come from the germline V gene (reference sequence). CDR3 sequence reads: CAWSRPGQFNQPQHF. The DNA of the CDR3 is TGTGCCTGGAGTAGACCAGGACAGTTCAATCAGCCCCAGCATTTT.

The chain is built from TRBV29-1 and TRBJ1-1; no reliable D call. Trimming took 0 bases from V and 8 from J, leaving 16 bases between them. CDR1 and CDR2 (germline): SQVTM, ANQGSEA. The CDR3 is made up of 14 amino acids. This chain's CDR3 is CSVEDQVAGNEAFF. The CDR3 bases are TGCAGCGTTGAAGATCAGGTCGCGGGCAACGAAGCTTTCTTT.

There are a few counts of this clone. The CDR3 is CASSWTENTEAFF. DNA of the CDR3: TGTGCCAGCAGTTGGACAGAAAACACTGAAGCTTTCTTT. The V call is TRBV6-5, the J call TRBJ1-1, with D maybe TRBD1 (6 bases). There are 13 residues in the CDR3. CDR1 and CDR2 from the germline V gene are MNHEY and SVGAGI. The V and J ends lost 4 bases and 2 bases respectively, with 8 bases between them.

The V call is TRBV5-6, the J call TRBJ2-1; 9 bases align to TRBD2. This CDR3 contains 18 residues. In germline, CDR1 is SGHDT, CDR2 YYEEEE. Trimming at V came to 2 bases and at J to 8 bases, leaving 17 bases not matched to a gene. The CDR3 protein is CASSFGVTRLAGSDEQFF. In nucleotides, the CDR3 is TGTGCCAGCAGCTTTGGCGTAACCCGCCTAGCGGGATCTGATGAGCAGTTCTTC.

This clone occurred a few times. CDR3 in amino acids: CASSWGDRVGREQYF. Here the CDR3 DNA reads TGTGCCAGCAGCTGGGGTGACAGGGTAGGTCGTGAGCAGTACTTC. The chain recombines TRBV7-9 with TRBJ2-5, with 7 bases identical to TRBD1. Germline CDR1 SEHNR, CDR2 FQNEAQ (reference sequence). V was clipped by 4 bases and J by 11 bases; unmatched bases: 16. CDR3 length: 15 amino acids.

DNA of the CDR3: TGTGCCAGCAGTTGGGTGACCGGGAGCTCTGGGGCCAACGTCCTGACTTTC. Translation: CASSWVTGSSGANVLTF. J is TRBJ2-6 and V is TRBV27; maybe TRBD2 (6 bases). The V end was cut by 4 bases, the J end by 0 bases, with 13 bases between. The germline V gene has CDR1 MNHEY and CDR2 SMNVEV (reference sequence). This CDR3 spans 17 amino acids.

The chain employs TRBV28 and TRBJ2-7, with TRBD2 identical over 7 bases. The CDR3 sequence is 14 residues long. V lost 5 bases, J lost 0 bases, and 4 bases stayed unmatched. The germline V gene has CDR1 MDHEN and CDR2 SYDVKM. CDR3 loop: CASSPSGISYEQYF. In DNA form, the CDR3 reads TGTGCCAGCAGTCCCAGCGGGATCTCCTACGAGCAGTACTTC. The entire variable domain, with the rest obtained from reference TRBV28 and TRBJ2-7, is as follows: DVKVTQSSRYLVKRTGEKVFLECVQDMDHENMFWYRQDPGLGLRLIYFSYDVKMKEKGDIPEGYSVSREKKERFSLILESASTNQTSMYLCASSPSGISYEQYFGPGTRLTVT.

The CDR3 region is CASRRGHSSTGELFF. In nucleotides, the CDR3 is TGTGCCAGCAGACGGGGACACTCGAGCACCGGGGAGCTGTTTTTT. The chain couples TRBV6-4 to TRBJ2-2; D might be TRBD1 (6 bases). The V end lost 6 bases, the J end lost 4 bases, and 15 bases lay between the germline ends. This CDR3 is 15 amino acids long. Germline CDR1 MRHNA, CDR2 SNTAGT.

The chain employs TRBV9 and TRBJ2-2; 12 bases are shared with TRBD2. The CDR3 loop spans 19 amino acids. The junction had 16 bases not matched to a gene; V was cut back by 4 bases and J by 6 bases. Germline V gives CDR1 SGDLS, CDR2 YYNGEE. In DNA, the CDR3 is TGTGCCAGCAGCCTTCAATGGGCTAGCGGGAGGGCCCTCGCCGGGGAGCTGTTTTTT. Protein product: CASSLQWASGRALAGELFF.

V gene TRBV2 combines with J gene TRBJ1-2, with a weak D call TRBD1 (6 bases). The germline V and J ends were trimmed by 5 bases and 2 bases, with 15 bases remaining between them. This CDR3 region has 15 residues. Germline CDR1 reads SNHLY; CDR2 reads FYNNEI. CDR3 amino acids: CASSPGGYRNYGYTF. CDR3 DNA sequence: TGTGCCAGCAGTCCTGGGGGCTACAGAAACTATGGCTACACCTTC.

This chain uses TRBV30 with TRBJ2-7, with 11 bases lining up with TRBD2. The CDR3 covers 16 residues. Germline V CDR1 and CDR2: GTSNPN, SVGIG (reference sequence). Losses at the gene ends were 0 bases for V and 5 bases for J; bases not matched to a gene: 9. In DNA form, the CDR3 reads TGTGCCTGGAGTGTACTAGCGGGAGTGGTAAGGGACGAGCAGTACTTC. Its protein product is CAWSVLAGVVRDEQYF.

This clone has a handful of counts. The chain has TRBV6-5 and TRBJ2-3; unclear D gene. V gave up 8 bases and J gave up 0 bases, with 6 bases separating them. Germline V gene data show CDR1 as MNHEY and CDR2 as SVGAGI. This CDR3 region has 12 residues. For the CDR3, the DNA is TGTGCCAGCTCCCCTAGCACAGATACGCAGTATTTT. This gives the protein CASSPSTDTQYF.

Remarks on this clone: Other DNA sequences in this specimen translate into the identical CDR3. The chain uses TRBV5-1 and TRBJ2-3; no firm D call. There are 13 residues in the CDR3. Deletions cut 0 bases from V and 3 bases from J, with 5 bases between. CDR1 is SGHRS and CDR2 is YFSETQ in the germline V gene. For the CDR3, the DNA is TGCGCCAGCAGCTTGGCCGGGACAGATACGCAGTATTTT. Translating it yields CASSLAGTDTQYF.

The chain couples TRBV27 to TRBJ2-1; 7 bases agree with TRBD2. The junction had 9 bases not matched to a gene; V was cut back by 7 bases and J by 3 bases. In germline, CDR1 is MNHEY, CDR2 SMNVEV (reference sequence). CDR3 length: 15 amino acids. The CDR3 region has the DNA TGTGCCAGCACACTCCGGGCTAGCGGCTACAATGAGCAGTTCTTC. Encoded protein: CASTLRASGYNEQFF.

This clone has only a few counts. The chain is built from TRBV6-1 and TRBJ1-2; 9 positions agree with TRBD1. The CDR3 contains 14 residues. Unmatched junction bases numbered 9, after V lost 7 bases and J lost 6 bases. The germline V gene encodes CDR1 MNHNS and CDR2 SASEGT. CDR3 loop: CASKLTDRGDGYTF. The CDR3 DNA is TGTGCCAGCAAGCTAACCGACAGGGGGGATGGCTACACCTTC.

This chain links TRBV7-9 with TRBJ1-1; D gene uncertain. The CDR3 extends over 15 amino acids. V lost 0 bases and J lost 4, with 12 bases in between. Germline loops: CDR1 SEHNR, CDR2 FQNEAQ (reference sequence). As DNA, the CDR3 is TGTGCCAGCAGCTTAGCGCTGGGAGCCGTCACTGAAGCTTTCTTT. It is translated as CASSLALGAVTEAFF. The full variable domain, its missing parts supplied by reference TRBV7-9 and TRBJ1-1, is DTGVSQNPRHKITKRGQNVTFRCDPISEHNRLYWYRQTLGQGPEFLTYFQNEAQLEKSRLLSDRFSAERPKGSFSTLEIQRTEQGDSAMYLCASSLALGAVTEAFFGQGTRLTVV.

The gene calls are TRBV10-3 and TRBJ1-1; D is possibly TRBD1 (5 bases). This CDR3 contains 16 residues. V lost 2 bases and J 7 bases, leaving 20 bases between the germline ends. In germline, CDR1 is ENHRY, CDR2 SYGVKD. The CDR3 DNA follows: TGTGCCATCAGTGAGAGAGAAGGAGGGGTGGCCTTTGAAGCTTTCTTT. As protein: CAISEREGGVAFEAFF.

CDR3 sequence reads: CASRASSGTYEQYF. In DNA form, the CDR3 reads TGTGCCAGCAGGGCAAGTAGCGGGACCTACGAGCAGTACTTC. V usage is TRBV2 and J usage is TRBJ2-7, with TRBD2 matching over 8 bases. This CDR3 region has 14 residues. The ends lost 6 bases at V and 2 bases at J; junction bases unmatched: 6. Germline values: CDR1 SNHLY, CDR2 FYNNEI. The complete variable domain, with remaining parts taken from reference TRBV2 and TRBJ2-7, reads EPEVTQTPSHQVTQMGQEVILRCVPISNHLYFYWYRQILGQKVEFLVSFYNNEISEKSEIFDDQFSVERPDGSNFTLKIRSTKLEDSAMYFCASRASSGTYEQYFGPGTRLTVT.

The J gene is TRBJ2-5, the V gene TRBV5-1; D gene ambiguous. The CDR3 loop spans 11 amino acids. The V end lost 5 bases, the J end lost 2 bases, and 4 bases lay between the germline ends. Germline CDR1 reads SGHRS; CDR2 reads YFSETQ. CDR3 protein: CASRLQETQYF. CDR3 bases: TGCGCCAGCAGACTTCAAGAGACCCAGTACTTC.

The chain has TRBV28 and TRBJ2-7, with a possible D match to TRBD1 (5 bases). Germline-derived CDR1 and CDR2 are MDHEN and SYDVKM. Trimming took 6 bases from V and 4 from J, leaving 13 bases between them. The CDR3 sequence is 13 residues long. This CDR3 is CASRRPTAYEQYF. CDR3 in DNA: TGTGCCAGCAGGCGGCCGACAGCTTACGAGCAGTACTTC.

DNA of the CDR3: TGTGCCAGCAGCCGCCCGGGGGAGGGTGTAGATGAGCAGTTCTTC. Amino acid sequence: CASSRPGEGVDEQFF. The chain combines TRBV7-9 with TRBJ2-1, with 7 bases that match TRBD2. CDR3 length: 15 residues. Germline V gives CDR1 SEHNR, CDR2 FQNEAQ (reference sequence). With V trimmed by 5 bases and J by 8 bases, 12 bases remained unmatched.

The V and J genes are TRBV28 and TRBJ1-2; 7 bases are shared with TRBD1. The junction had 11 bases not matched to a gene; V was cut back by 5 bases and J by 8 bases. Germline loops: CDR1 MDHEN, CDR2 SYDVKM. This CDR3 region has 14 residues. CDR3 sequence (DNA): TGTGCCAGCAGTCTAGCCGACAGGGCCCTAGGCTACACCTTC. It encodes CASSLADRALGYTF.

The chain recombines TRBV4-2 with TRBJ2-1; 7 bases map to TRBD2. Germline-derived CDR1 and CDR2 are LGHNA and YNFKEQ. The V gene end was trimmed by 6 bases and the J gene end by 6 bases; junction bases not matched to a gene: 8. The CDR3 contains 14 residues. DNA of the CDR3: TGTGCCAGCAGTTTTACGACTAGCCGCAATGAGCAGTTCTTC. This translates into CASSFTTSRNEQFF.

This clone occurred a few times. This chain uses TRBV6-5 with TRBJ1-1, with 7 bases aligning to TRBD1. Germline CDR1 reads MNHEY; CDR2 reads SVGAGI. The CDR3 sequence is 14 residues long. Losses at the gene ends were 7 bases for V and 0 bases for J; bases not matched to a gene: 5. This CDR3 is CASTRDSMNTEAFF. The CDR3 nucleotides are TGTGCCAGCACTCGGGACAGCATGAACACTGAAGCTTTCTTT.

J is TRBJ1-2 and V is TRBV6-5, with D maybe TRBD1 (5 bases). Per germline, CDR1 MNHEY and CDR2 SVGAGI. The CDR3 has 12 amino acids. V lost 6 bases and J lost 5, with 10 bases in between. Here the CDR3 reads CASRAQGYGYTF. The DNA of the CDR3 is TGTGCCAGCAGGGCCCAGGGATATGGCTACACCTTC.